These 18 T cell receptor beta chains were all obtained from the same sample, sequenced in a study of beta chain features in type 1 diabetes. Study observations and caveats: Across all four CD4+ subsets, people with type 1 diabetes showed modestly shorter TCRB CDR3s.

Expressed TCRB transcripts were sequenced because the isolated RNA had all been reverse transcribed beforehand. Method: immunoSEQ multiplex PCR; TCRdb's copy keeps in-frame clones and lacks some. The data hold 330,000 or so clones, with around 12% observed a single time. Their recognized antigens are unknown. The specimen was naive CD4+ T cells from blood. The receptors derive from a young woman with type 1 diabetes.

V is TRBV28 and J is TRBJ2-7; 7 bases line up with TRBD1. CDR1 and CDR2 from the germline V gene are MDHEN and SYDVKM. The CDR3 is 15 residues long. With 6 bases clipped from V and 0 bases from J, the junction kept 8 bases outside the gene matches. The CDR3: CASSPYGTDSYEQYF. CDR3 nucleotides: TGTGCCAGCAGCCCGTATGGGACAGACTCCTACGAGCAGTACTTC. The whole variable domain, remainder taken from reference TRBV28 and TRBJ2-7, is DVKVTQSSRYLVKRTGEKVFLECVQDMDHENMFWYRQDPGLGLRLIYFSYDVKMKEKGDIPEGYSVSREKKERFSLILESASTNQTSMYLCASSPYGTDSYEQYFGPGTRLTVT.

This clone was observed a handful of times. The chain employs TRBV10-3 and TRBJ2-7; the D is unclear. This CDR3 comprises 12 residues. V lost 2 bases and J 4 bases, leaving 6 bases between the germline ends. Per germline, CDR1 ENHRY and CDR2 SYGVKD. The CDR3 coding sequence is TGTGCCATCAGTGAGGCAGAATACGAGCAGTACTTC. This sequence encodes CAISEAEYEQYF.

This clone has a handful of counts. This sequence joins TRBV13 and TRBJ2-2; the match to TRBD2 covers 8 bases. This CDR3 has 15 amino acids. Germline V gene sequence: CDR1 PRHDT, CDR2 FYEKMQ (reference sequence). The V gene end was trimmed by 3 bases and the J gene end by 3 bases; junction bases not matched to a gene: 3. The CDR3 region has the DNA TGTGCCAGCAGCTTCAAAGCGGGAGACACCGGGGAGCTGTTTTTT. This translates into CASSFKAGDTGELFF.

J is TRBJ2-3 and V is TRBV2; D is unresolved. This CDR3 is 17 amino acids long. Trimming took off 6 bases at V and 6 bases at J, with 25 bases between the two ends. Germline V gene sequence: CDR1 SNHLY, CDR2 FYNNEI. Here the CDR3 DNA reads TGTGCCAGCAGGAGGAATCTGGCTTCCATGTCTGGGGATACGCAGTATTTT. It translates to CASRRNLASMSGDTQYF.

The chain recombines TRBV4-3 with TRBJ2-1; 7 bases match TRBD2. V was pared by 0 bases and J by 4 bases, with 6 bases of the junction left unmatched. This CDR3 comprises 16 residues. CDR1 LGHNA and CDR2 YSLEER come from the germline V gene. The CDR3 loop reads CASSQEGGGAYNEQFF. In DNA form, the CDR3 reads TGCGCCAGCAGCCAAGAAGGCGGGGGAGCTTACAATGAGCAGTTCTTC.

The sample holds a few counts of this clone. The V and J genes are TRBV4-2 and TRBJ2-3; 7 positions match TRBD1. Germline V CDR1 and CDR2: LGHNA, YNFKEQ. The CDR3 is made up of 16 amino acids. Trimming removed 6 bases from V and 4 bases from J; junction bases left unmatched: 13. The CDR3, as DNA: TGTGCCAGCAGGACCCCGGGACAGAGAGGGGCAGATACGCAGTATTTT. This translates into CASRTPGQRGADTQYF.

This clone was seen a few times. This sequence joins TRBV6-5 and TRBJ2-1; 13 bases line up with TRBD2. In germline, CDR1 is MNHEY, CDR2 SVGAGI. The CDR3 is 15 amino acids. V gave up 5 bases and J gave up 4 bases; unmatched junction bases: 2. The CDR3 is CASSMGLAGYNEQFF. The CDR3 DNA sequence: TGTGCCAGCAGTATGGGACTAGCGGGGTACAATGAGCAGTTCTTC.

This clone appeared a few times. The chain recombines TRBV12-5 with TRBJ2-1, with 9 bases identical to TRBD2. V lost 8 bases, J lost 7 bases, and 15 bases stayed unmatched. CDR3 length: 16 residues. Germline CDR1 and CDR2: LGHNT and FRNRAP. The CDR3 is CASTYWLAGHRNEQFF. The CDR3 DNA reads TGTGCTAGTACATACTGGCTAGCGGGGCACAGGAATGAGCAGTTCTTC.

Only a few counts were recorded for this clone. V and J are TRBV4-2 and TRBJ2-5, with D possibly being TRBD1 (5 bases). The CDR3 has 12 amino acids. Per the germline V gene, CDR1 is LGHNA and CDR2 is YNFKEQ. V lost 0 bases to trimming and J lost 8 bases, with 7 bases between them. The CDR3 DNA is TGTGCCAGCAGCCAAGATCAGGGCACCCAGTACTTC. The encoded protein is CASSQDQGTQYF.

As DNA, the CDR3 is TGCAGCGTCTACTCAGGGAAGGATAGAGGCGAGCAGTACTTC. Translation: CSVYSGKDRGEQYF. The genes are TRBV29-1 and TRBJ2-7, with a tentative D call TRBD1 (5 bases). This CDR3 spans 14 amino acids. Germline V gene sequence: CDR1 SQVTM, CDR2 ANQGSEA. The V end lost 6 bases, the J end lost 6 bases, and 21 bases lay between the germline ends.

J is TRBJ2-7 and V is TRBV4-3, with 8 bases identical to TRBD2. The CDR3 is 16 residues long. Looked up from germline, CDR1 is LGHNA and CDR2 is YSLEER. The V segment lost 1 base and the J segment 3 bases; nucleotides outside the gene matches: 8. The CDR3 coding sequence is TGCGCCAGCAGCCAAGTTGCCAGACTAGCGATCTACGAGCAGTACTTC. This sequence encodes CASSQVARLAIYEQYF.

The table lists this clone with a few counts. This chain links TRBV27 with TRBJ2-3, with D possibly matching TRBD1 (5 bases). Between the trimmed V and J ends, which lost 5 bases and 2 bases, there was a span of 14 bases. Germline V CDR1 and CDR2: MNHEY, SMNVEV (reference sequence). This CDR3 spans 15 amino acids. CDR3 nucleotide sequence: TGTGCCAGCAGTATAGGGGTTTCACACACAGATACGCAGTATTTT. This codes for CASSIGVSHTDTQYF.

The chain uses TRBV7-9 and TRBJ1-1; 8 nucleotides line up with TRBD1. V gave up 5 bases and J gave up 1 base; unmatched junction bases: 6. Germline assignment: CDR1 SEHNR and CDR2 FQNEAQ (reference sequence). The CDR3 consists of 15 residues. The CDR3 DNA follows: TGTGCCAGCAGCGGACGGACAGGGCGGAACACTGAAGCTTTCTTT. It encodes CASSGRTGRNTEAFF.

There are a few counts of this clone. The rearrangement joins TRBV2 to TRBJ2-4, with TRBD2 matching over 8 bases. The CDR3 contains 16 residues. V was clipped by 6 bases and J by 2 bases; unmatched bases: 9. CDR1 and CDR2 (germline): SNHLY, FYNNEI. This CDR3 is CASRHREGLTKNIQYF. For the CDR3, the DNA is TGTGCCAGCAGACATCGGGAGGGACTGACCAAAAACATTCAGTACTTC. Together with reference TRBV2 and TRBJ2-4, the CDR3 gives the full variable domain: EPEVTQTPSHQVTQMGQEVILRCVPISNHLYFYWYRQILGQKVEFLVSFYNNEISEKSEIFDDQFSVERPDGSNFTLKIRSTKLEDSAMYFCASRHREGLTKNIQYFGAGTRLSVL.

In its sample, this clone was seen once. V gene TRBV18 combines with J gene TRBJ2-7; D ambiguous. The germline V gene encodes CDR1 KGHSH and CDR2 LQKENI. CDR3 length: 14 amino acids. Trimming cost V 2 bases and J 2 bases, with 10 bases left between them. This CDR3 is CASSPKLGTYEQYF. The CDR3, as DNA: TGTGCCAGCTCACCAAAGTTGGGCACCTACGAGCAGTACTTC.

The chain joins TRBV23-1 to TRBJ1-4, with a possible D match to TRBD1 (6 bases). TRBV23-1 is noted as an ORF with a role that remains uncertain. This CDR3 contains 13 residues. Trimming took off 6 bases at V and 8 bases at J, with 13 bases between the two ends. The CDR3 bases are TGCGCCAGCAGGGTACAGGGAGGGGAAAAACTGTTTTTT. Amino acids: CASRVQGGEKLFF.

The chain is built from TRBV7-2 and TRBJ2-5; D is perhaps TRBD2 (5 bases). CDR1 is SGHTA and CDR2 is FQGNSA in the germline V gene. This CDR3 is built from 13 residues. The germline V and J ends were trimmed by 4 bases and 5 bases, with 11 bases remaining between them. The CDR3 spells CASSSGIRETQYF. The DNA for the CDR3 is TGTGCCAGCAGCTCCGGGATCAGGGAGACCCAGTACTTC.

The chain links TRBV6-6 to TRBJ2-1; TRBD1 matches 11 bases. J gave up 15 bases and V 5 bases, and 6 bases lay outside the gene matches. The CDR3 has 12 residues. Germline-derived CDR1 and CDR2 are MNHNY and SVGAGI (reference sequence). This CDR3 reads CASSQPGQGGFF. The CDR3 nucleotides read TGTGCCAGCAGTCAACCGGGACAGGGGGGGTTCTTC.